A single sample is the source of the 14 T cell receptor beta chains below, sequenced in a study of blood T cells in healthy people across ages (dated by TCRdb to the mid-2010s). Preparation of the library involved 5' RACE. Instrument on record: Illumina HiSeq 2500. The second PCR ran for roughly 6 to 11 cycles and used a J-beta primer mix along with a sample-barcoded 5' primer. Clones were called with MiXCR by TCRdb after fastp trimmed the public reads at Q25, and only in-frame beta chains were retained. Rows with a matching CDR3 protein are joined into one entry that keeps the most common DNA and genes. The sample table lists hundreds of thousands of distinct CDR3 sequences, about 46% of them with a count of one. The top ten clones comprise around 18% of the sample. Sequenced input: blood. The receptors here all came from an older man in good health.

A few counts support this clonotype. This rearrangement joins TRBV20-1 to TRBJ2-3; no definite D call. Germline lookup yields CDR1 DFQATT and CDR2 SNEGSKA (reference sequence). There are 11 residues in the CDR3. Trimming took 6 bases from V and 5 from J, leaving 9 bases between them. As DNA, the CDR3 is TGCAGTGCACAAAAGGGAGATACGCAGTATTTT. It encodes CSAQKGDTQYF.

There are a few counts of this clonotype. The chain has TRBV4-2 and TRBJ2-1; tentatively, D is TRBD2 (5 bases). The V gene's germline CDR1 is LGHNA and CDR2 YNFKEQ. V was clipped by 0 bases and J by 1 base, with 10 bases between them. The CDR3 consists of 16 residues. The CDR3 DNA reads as TGTGCCAGCAGCCAAGATAGGAGGAGGTCCTACAATGAGCAGTTCTTC. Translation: CASSQDRRRSYNEQFF.

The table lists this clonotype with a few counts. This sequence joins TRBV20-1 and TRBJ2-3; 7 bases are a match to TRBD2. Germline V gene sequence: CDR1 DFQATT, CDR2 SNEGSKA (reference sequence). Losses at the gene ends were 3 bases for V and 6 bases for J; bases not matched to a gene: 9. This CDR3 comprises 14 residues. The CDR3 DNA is TGCAGTGCTAGCGTCGGCGGGAGAACGGATACGCAGTATTTT. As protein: CSASVGGRTDTQYF.

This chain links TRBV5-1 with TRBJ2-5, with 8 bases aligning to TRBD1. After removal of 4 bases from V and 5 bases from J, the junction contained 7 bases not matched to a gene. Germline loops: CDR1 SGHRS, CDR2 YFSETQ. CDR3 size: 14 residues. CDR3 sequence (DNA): TGCGCCAGCAGCGCAGGACAGGGAAGGGAGACCCAGTACTTC. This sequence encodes CASSAGQGRETQYF.

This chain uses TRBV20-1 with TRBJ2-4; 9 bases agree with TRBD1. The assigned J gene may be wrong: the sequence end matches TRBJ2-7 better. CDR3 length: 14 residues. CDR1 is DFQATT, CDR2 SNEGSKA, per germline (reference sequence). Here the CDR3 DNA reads TGCAGTGCGTCAAAGCCGGGACAGGGATTCGAGCAGTACTTC. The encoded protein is CSASKPGQGFEQYF.

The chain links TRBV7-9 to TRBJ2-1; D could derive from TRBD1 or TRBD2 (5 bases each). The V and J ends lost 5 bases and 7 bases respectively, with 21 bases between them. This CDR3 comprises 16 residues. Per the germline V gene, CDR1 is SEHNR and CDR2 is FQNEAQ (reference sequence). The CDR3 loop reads CASSPRGVLGANEQFF. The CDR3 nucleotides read TGTGCCAGCAGCCCTAGAGGGGTGTTGGGTGCAAATGAGCAGTTCTTC.

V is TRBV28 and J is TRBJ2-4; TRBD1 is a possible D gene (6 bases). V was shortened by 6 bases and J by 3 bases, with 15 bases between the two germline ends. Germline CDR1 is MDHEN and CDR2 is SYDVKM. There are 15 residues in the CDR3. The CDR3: CASSSRGYSKNIQYF. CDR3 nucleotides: TGTGCCAGCAGCTCGAGGGGGTATAGCAAAAACATTCAGTACTTC.

The CDR3 region is CAISVAGATNEKLFF. DNA of the CDR3: TGTGCCATCAGTGTGGCCGGAGCAACTAATGAAAAACTGTTTTTT. V gene TRBV10-3 combines with J gene TRBJ1-4; D remains ambiguous. V gave up 4 bases and J gave up 0 bases, with 9 bases separating them. Germline CDR1 and CDR2: ENHRY and SYGVKD. The CDR3 has 15 residues.

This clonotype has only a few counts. CDR3 loop: CASSVAVGRSTGELFF. The CDR3 DNA sequence: TGTGCCAGCAGCGTAGCGGTCGGGAGGTCCACCGGGGAGCTGTTTTTT. The rearrangement links TRBV9 to TRBJ2-2, with TRBD2 matching 7 bases. V shed 0 bases, J shed 4 bases, and the junction held 6 bases outside the gene matches. CDR1 SGDLS and CDR2 YYNGEE come from the germline V gene. The CDR3 runs 16 residues.

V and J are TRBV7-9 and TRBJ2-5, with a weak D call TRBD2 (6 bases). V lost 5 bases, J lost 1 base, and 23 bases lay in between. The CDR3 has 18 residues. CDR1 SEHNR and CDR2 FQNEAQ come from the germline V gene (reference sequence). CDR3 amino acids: CASSRLLTLASVQETQYF. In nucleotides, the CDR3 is TGTGCCAGCAGCCGCCTCCTCACCCTGGCTAGCGTCCAAGAGACCCAGTACTTC.

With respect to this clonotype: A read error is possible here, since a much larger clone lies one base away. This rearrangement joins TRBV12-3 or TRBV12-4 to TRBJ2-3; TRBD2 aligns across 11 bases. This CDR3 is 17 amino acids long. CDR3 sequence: CTSSPLASSGGTDTQYF. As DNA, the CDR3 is TGTACCAGCAGTCCCTTGGCCTCTAGCGGGGGGACAGATACGCAGTATTTT.

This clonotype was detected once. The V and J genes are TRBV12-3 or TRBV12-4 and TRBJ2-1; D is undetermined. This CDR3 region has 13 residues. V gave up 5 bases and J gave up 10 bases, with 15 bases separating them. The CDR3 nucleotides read TGTGCCAGCAGTGCCGCCGGGTCTACAGAGCAGTTCTTC. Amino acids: CASSAAGSTEQFF.

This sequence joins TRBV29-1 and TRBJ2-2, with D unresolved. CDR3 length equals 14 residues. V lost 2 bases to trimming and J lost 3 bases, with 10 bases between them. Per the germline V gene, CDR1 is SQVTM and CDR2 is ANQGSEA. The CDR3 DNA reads TGCAGCGTTGAAATGGGTCACGACACCGGGGAGCTGTTTTTT. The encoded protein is CSVEMGHDTGELFF.

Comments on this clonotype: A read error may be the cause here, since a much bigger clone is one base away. The CDR3 sequence: CASSLGVAGIYKQYF. As DNA, the CDR3 is TGTGCCAGCAGCTTAGGGGTAGCGGGGATCTACAAGCAGTACTTC. This sequence joins TRBV7-2 and TRBJ2-5, with 8 bases that match TRBD2. Trimming at V came to 1 base and at J to 11 bases, leaving 12 bases not matched to a gene. The CDR3 consists of 15 residues. CDR1 is SGHTA, CDR2 FQGNSA, per germline. Full variable domain (rest looked up from reference TRBV7-2 and TRBJ2-5): GAGVSQSPSNKVTEKGKDVELRCDPISGHTALYWYRQSLGQGLEFLIYFQGNSAPDKSGLPSDRFSAERTGGSVSTLTIQRTQQEDSAVYLCASSLGVAGIYKQYFGPGTRLLVL.